Each of the 6 T cell receptor beta chains below was sequenced from the same sample in a study of identical twins (dated by TCRdb to the mid-2010s). Library preparation was by 5' RACE. Sequencer: Illumina HiSeq 2000. The public reads were reprocessed in TCRdb via fastp at Q25 and MiXCR, keeping in-frame beta chains. Each entry merges the rows of one CDR3 protein and shows their most common DNA and genes. A total of 200,000 or so distinct CDR3 sequences appear in this sample, approximately 8.3% of them only once. The biggest ten clones account for less than 2% of the sample. This sample also appeared in a second study, on yellow fever vaccine responses in identical twins.

Input material: memory (CD45RO+) T cells sorted from blood. The cell subset or site label, read with the paper, signifies: CD45RO+ enriched T cells. Source of these receptors: a woman aged 18-30 years in good health.

The V gene is TRBV4-1, the J gene TRBJ2-3, with TRBD2 identical over 7 bases. Germline loops: CDR1 MGHRA, CDR2 YSYEKL. This CDR3 has 15 amino acids. Losses at the gene ends were 3 bases for V and 2 bases for J; bases not matched to a gene: 5. CDR3 in DNA: TGCGCCAGCAGCCAGGGGGGACTACCCACAGATACGCAGTATTTT. Amino acid sequence: CASSQGGLPTDTQYF.

This clonotype was found many times. The gene calls are TRBV7-2 and TRBJ2-1; D might be TRBD2 (6 bases). The CDR3 has 15 residues. Trimming left V 2 bases short and J 9 bases short, with 17 bases between. Germline assignment: CDR1 SGHTA and CDR2 FQGNSA. This CDR3 is CASSLSPLTGVEQFF. Written as DNA, the CDR3 is TGTGCCAGCAGCTTATCTCCCCTGACGGGAGTTGAGCAGTTCTTC.

In regard to this clonotype: Given the absence of the conserved phenylalanine or tryptophan at the CDR3 end, a read error is likely. CDR3 coding DNA: TGTGCCAGTAGTATACGTAGCGGGGGGCCCACAGATACGCAGTATTCT. It encodes CASSIRSGGPTDTQYS. This chain uses TRBV19 with TRBJ2-3; TRBD2 matches 10 bases. The CDR3 is made up of 16 amino acids. With 2 bases clipped from V and 2 bases from J, the junction kept 4 bases outside the gene matches. Germline-derived CDR1 and CDR2 are LNHDA and SQIVND (reference sequence).

This clonotype was observed many times. The J gene is TRBJ2-7, the V gene TRBV27; D may be TRBD2 (6 bases). The CDR3 extends over 13 amino acids. V was pared by 5 bases and J by 3 bases, with 11 bases between. Germline-derived CDR1 and CDR2 are MNHEY and SMNVEV (reference sequence). CDR3 in amino acids: CASSPAGLYEQYF. DNA of the CDR3: TGTGCCAGCAGTCCGGCGGGACTCTACGAGCAGTACTTC.

This clonotype has at least ten counts. This rearrangement joins TRBV15 to TRBJ2-7; TRBD2 might be the D (6 bases). The CDR3 consists of 14 residues. Germline CDR1 and CDR2: LNHNV and YYDKDF (reference sequence). Trimming removed 5 bases at V and 0 bases at J, with 11 bases between. For the CDR3, the DNA is TGTGCCACCAGCGGAGGGGCCCCCTCCTACGAGCAGTACTTC. This translates into CATSGGAPSYEQYF.

There are many counts of this clonotype. The chain uses TRBV20-1 and TRBJ1-5; the D is unclear. Germline V gives CDR1 DFQATT, CDR2 SNEGSKA (reference sequence). The V end lost 3 bases, the J end lost 0 bases, and 12 bases lay between the germline ends. This CDR3 spans 15 amino acids. CDR3 in DNA: TGCAGTGCTAGTGTAACAGTGAATAGCAATCAGCCCCAGCATTTT. It yields the protein CSASVTVNSNQPQHF.